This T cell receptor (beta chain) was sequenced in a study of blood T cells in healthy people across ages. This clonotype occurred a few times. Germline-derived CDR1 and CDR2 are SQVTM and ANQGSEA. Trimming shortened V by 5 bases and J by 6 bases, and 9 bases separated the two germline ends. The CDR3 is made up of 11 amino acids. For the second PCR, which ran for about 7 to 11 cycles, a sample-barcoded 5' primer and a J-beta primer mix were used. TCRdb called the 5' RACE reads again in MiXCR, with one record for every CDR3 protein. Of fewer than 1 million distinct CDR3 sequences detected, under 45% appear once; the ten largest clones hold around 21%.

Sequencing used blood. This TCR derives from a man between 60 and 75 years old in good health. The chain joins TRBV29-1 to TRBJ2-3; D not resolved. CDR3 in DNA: TGCAGCGTTCTCGAGGACGATACGCAGTATTTT. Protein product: CSVLEDDTQYF.